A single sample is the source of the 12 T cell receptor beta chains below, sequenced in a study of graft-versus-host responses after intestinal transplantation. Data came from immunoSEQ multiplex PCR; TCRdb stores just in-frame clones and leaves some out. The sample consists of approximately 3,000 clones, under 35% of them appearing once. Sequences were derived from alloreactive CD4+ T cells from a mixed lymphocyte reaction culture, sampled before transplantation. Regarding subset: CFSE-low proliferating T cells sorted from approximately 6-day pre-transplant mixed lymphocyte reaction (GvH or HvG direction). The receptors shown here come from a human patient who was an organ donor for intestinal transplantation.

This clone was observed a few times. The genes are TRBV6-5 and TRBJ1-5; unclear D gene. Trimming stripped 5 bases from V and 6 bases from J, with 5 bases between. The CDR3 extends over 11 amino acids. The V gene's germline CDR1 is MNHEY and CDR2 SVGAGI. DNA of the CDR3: TGTGCCAGCAGTCTGTCTCAGCCCCAGCATTTT. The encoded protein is CASSLSQPQHF.

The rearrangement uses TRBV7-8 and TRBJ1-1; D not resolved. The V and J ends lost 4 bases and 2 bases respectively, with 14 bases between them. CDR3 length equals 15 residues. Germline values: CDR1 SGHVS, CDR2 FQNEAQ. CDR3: CASSSYLTLNTEAFF. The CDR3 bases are TGTGCCAGCAGCTCCTATCTGACTCTAAACACTGAAGCTTTCTTT.

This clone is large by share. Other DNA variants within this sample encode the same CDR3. For the CDR3, the DNA is TGTGCCAGCAGTTACTCGCAGGGCAATCAGCCCCAGCATTTT. Amino acid sequence: CASSYSQGNQPQHF. The chain combines TRBV6-5 with TRBJ1-5; no clear D gene. The CDR3 length is 14 residues. Trimming removed 0 bases at V and 2 bases at J, with 5 bases between. CDR1 is MNHEY, CDR2 SVGAGI, per germline.

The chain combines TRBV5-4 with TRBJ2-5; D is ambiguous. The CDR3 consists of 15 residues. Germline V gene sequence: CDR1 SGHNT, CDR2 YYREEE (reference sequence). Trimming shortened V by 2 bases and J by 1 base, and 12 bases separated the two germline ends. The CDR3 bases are TGTGCCAGCAGCTTAAGAGTGGGCGGCCAAGAGACCCAGTACTTC. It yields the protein CASSLRVGGQETQYF.

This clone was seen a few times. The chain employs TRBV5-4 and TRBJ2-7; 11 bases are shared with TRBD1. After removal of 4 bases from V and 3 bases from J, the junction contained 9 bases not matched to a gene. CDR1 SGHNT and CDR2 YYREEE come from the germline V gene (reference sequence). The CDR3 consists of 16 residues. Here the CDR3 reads CASSPLGTGGLYEQYF. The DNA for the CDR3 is TGTGCCAGCAGCCCACTCGGGACAGGGGGGCTCTACGAGCAGTACTTC.

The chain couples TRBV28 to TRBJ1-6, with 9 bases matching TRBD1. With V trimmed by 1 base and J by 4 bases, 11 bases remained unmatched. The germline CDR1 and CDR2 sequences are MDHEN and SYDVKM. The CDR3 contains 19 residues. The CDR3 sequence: CASSLFRDRVNLYNSPLHF. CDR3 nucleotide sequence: TGTGCCAGCAGTTTATTTCGGGACAGGGTGAATTTATATAATTCACCCCTCCACTTT.

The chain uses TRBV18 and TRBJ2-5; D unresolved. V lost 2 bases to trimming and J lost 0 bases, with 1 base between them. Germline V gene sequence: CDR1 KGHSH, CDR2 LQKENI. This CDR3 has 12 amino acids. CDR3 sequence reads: CASSPNQETQYF. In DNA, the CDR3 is TGTGCCAGCTCACCAAACCAAGAGACCCAGTACTTC.

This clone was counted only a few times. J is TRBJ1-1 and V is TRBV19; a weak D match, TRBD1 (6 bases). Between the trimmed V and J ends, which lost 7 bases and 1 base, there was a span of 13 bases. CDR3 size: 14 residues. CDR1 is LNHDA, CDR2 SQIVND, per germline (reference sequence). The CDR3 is CASIHPDRNTEAFF. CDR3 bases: TGTGCCAGTATCCACCCGGACAGGAACACTGAAGCTTTCTTT.

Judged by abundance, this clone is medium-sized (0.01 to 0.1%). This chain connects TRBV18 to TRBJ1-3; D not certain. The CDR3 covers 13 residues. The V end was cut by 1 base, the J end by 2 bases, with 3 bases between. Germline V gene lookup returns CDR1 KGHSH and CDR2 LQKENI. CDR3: CASSPQTGNTIYF. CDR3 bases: TGTGCCAGCTCACCACAAACTGGAAACACCATATATTTT.

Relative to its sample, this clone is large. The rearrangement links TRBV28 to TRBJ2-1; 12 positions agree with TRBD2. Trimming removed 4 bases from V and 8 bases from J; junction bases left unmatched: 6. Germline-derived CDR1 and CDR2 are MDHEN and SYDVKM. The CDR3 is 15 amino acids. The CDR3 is CASSSPSGGADEQFF. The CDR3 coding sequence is TGTGCCAGCAGTTCCCCTAGCGGGGGGGCCGATGAGCAGTTCTTC.

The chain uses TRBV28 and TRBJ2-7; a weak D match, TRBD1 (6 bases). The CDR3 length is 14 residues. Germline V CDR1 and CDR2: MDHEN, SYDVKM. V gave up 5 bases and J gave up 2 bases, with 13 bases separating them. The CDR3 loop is CASSKWDTAYEQYF. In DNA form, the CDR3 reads TGTGCCAGCAGTAAATGGGACACTGCCTACGAGCAGTACTTC. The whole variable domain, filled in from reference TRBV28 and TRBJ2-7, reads DVKVTQSSRYLVKRTGEKVFLECVQDMDHENMFWYRQDPGLGLRLIYFSYDVKMKEKGDIPEGYSVSREKKERFSLILESASTNQTSMYLCASSKWDTAYEQYFGPGTRLTVT.

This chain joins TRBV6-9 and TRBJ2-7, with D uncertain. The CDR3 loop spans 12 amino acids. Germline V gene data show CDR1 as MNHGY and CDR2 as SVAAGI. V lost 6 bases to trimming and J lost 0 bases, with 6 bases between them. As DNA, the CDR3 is TGTGCCAGCAGGGGAAGCTCCTACGAGCAGTACTTC. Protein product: CASRGSSYEQYF.